The present T cell receptor (beta chain) was sequenced within a study of blood T cell repertoires in COVID-19. Whole-study context: COVID-19 samples from acute and convalescent phases originated in the United States, Italy and Spain.

Per germline, CDR1 SGHTA and CDR2 FQGNSA. With V trimmed by 2 bases and J by 7 bases, 7 bases remained unmatched. The length of the CDR3 is 15 residues. Original handling: How many nucleated cells were present was estimated from reference gene primer amplification. The repertoire was sequenced with immunoSEQ multiplex PCR; TCRdb's copy has only in-frame clones and lacks some. From that table come the V and J calls and clone size; the DNA was used to work out D and trimming. The profile shows some 530,000 clones, roughly nine tenths of them singletons. Participants were aged roughly 18 to 89 years from about 25 US areas. Cohorts were determined from participant-reported clinical history.

Sequenced input: PBMCs or T cells enriched from blood (not recorded which). The receptor was derived from an older woman who had recovered from COVID-19. This rearrangement joins TRBV7-2 to TRBJ2-1; 8 bases are a match to TRBD2. CDR3 residues: CASSLSGGPGNEQFF. The CDR3 DNA is TGTGCCAGCAGCTTAAGCGGGGGCCCGGGGAATGAGCAGTTCTTC.